This T cell receptor (beta chain) originates from a study of OX40 agonist ivuxolimab in advanced cancers. As to this clone: No antigen is known for it.

Sequencing was performed with immunoSEQ multiplex PCR; in TCRdb, only in-frame clones are kept and a portion is missing. Of 71,000 or so clones listed, about 84% are singletons. The study, taken as a whole, reports: Relative to CD4+ cells, CD8+ T cells on average had more expanded clones.

The V gene's germline CDR1 is MNHNY and CDR2 SVGAGI (reference sequence). There are 11 residues in the CDR3. V lost 6 bases to trimming and J lost 9 bases, with 11 bases between them. This TCR derives from an adult with an advanced solid tumor such as melanoma, head and neck, liver or kidney cancer. This sequence joins TRBV6-6 and TRBJ1-1, with D perhaps matching TRBD1 (5 bases). This specimen consisted of CD4+ or CD8+ T cells sorted from blood, obtained in a trial of the OX40 agonist ivuxolimab. CDR3 nucleotides: TGTGCCAGCAGCCGTGACAGACAAGCTTTCTTT. Its protein product is CASSRDRQAFF.